This T cell receptor (beta chain) stems from a study of glioma-infiltrating T cells after dendritic cell vaccination. Across the study: Between the early 2000s and the early 2010s, patients got autologous tumor lysate-pulsed dendritic cell vaccines. General study results and limits: Higher TCR clonality did not directly relate to longer survival.

Sequencing was performed with immunoSEQ multiplex PCR; in TCRdb, only in-frame clones are kept and a portion is missing. The data hold 91,000 or so clones, with 80% observed a single time. Specified time point: after dendritic cell vaccination, including at tumor progression/relapse. Before vaccination, two weeks after the third vaccination, and at progression, PBMC were collected. In regard to this clone: The antigen is not known.

Germline V gene sequence: CDR1 SEHNR, CDR2 FQNEAQ (reference sequence). Trimming cost V 4 bases and J 8 bases; bases outside gene matches: 9. The CDR3 has 15 residues. The chain uses TRBV7-9 and TRBJ2-1; 9 positions agree with TRBD2. The sample here was blood, taken after dendritic cell vaccination. This TCR was sampled from a human donor with glioblastoma. CDR3 in amino acids: CASSSLAGSWDEQFF. Written as DNA, the CDR3 is TGTGCCAGCAGCTCTCTAGCGGGATCCTGGGATGAGCAGTTCTTC.